The 11 T cell receptor beta chains presented below share a single source sample, sequenced in a study of cytomegalovirus exposure and HLA in healthy donors. The PCR made use of 60 Vbeta and 13 Jbeta primers. Profiling relied on immunoSEQ multiplex PCR, and the TCRdb table lists in-frame clones only, not all of them. This repertoire shows approximately 82,000 clones, 10% found once; its top ten account for approximately 23%. The sequencing input was PBMCs. The source is a man in his 60s in good health and CMV-seropositive.

This clone was seen only a few times. The rearrangement uses TRBV6-1 and TRBJ2-7; possibly TRBD2 for D (6 bases). Germline CDR1 MNHNS, CDR2 SASEGT. The CDR3 is 12 residues long. V was trimmed by 8 bases and J by 3 bases, leaving 11 bases between them. The CDR3 DNA reads as TGTGCCAGCGATCGACTAGGCTACGAGCAGTACTTC. Amino acid sequence: CASDRLGYEQYF.

This clone occurred a few times. The genes are TRBV6-6 and TRBJ2-1; perhaps TRBD2 as D (5 bases). V lost 5 bases and J lost 9, with 11 bases in between. The CDR3 is 12 residues long. In germline, CDR1 is MNHNY, CDR2 SVGAGI (reference sequence). In nucleotides, the CDR3 is TGTGCCAGCAGTCCTCTAGCACCTGAGCAGTTCTTC. As protein: CASSPLAPEQFF.

This clone was counted between two and nine times. The chain has TRBV27 and TRBJ2-7, with 9 bases identical to TRBD1. CDR1 and CDR2 (germline): MNHEY, SMNVEV (reference sequence). V lost 4 bases to trimming and J lost 5 bases; unmatched junction nucleotides: 6. This CDR3 is 14 amino acids long. The CDR3 bases are TGTGCCAGCAGTTCCTCGACAGGGGGTAACGAGCAGTACGTC. It specifies CASSSSTGGNEQYV.

V gene TRBV11-2 combines with J gene TRBJ2-4; unclear D gene. The CDR3 contains 13 residues. Trimming took 0 bases from V and 4 from J, leaving 4 bases between them. Per the germline V gene, CDR1 is SGHAT and CDR2 is FQNNGV. The CDR3 DNA is TGTGCCAGCAGCTTAGAACAGAAAAACATTCAGTACTTC. Translated: CASSLEQKNIQYF.

This chain uses TRBV5-5 with TRBJ2-7; 7 nucleotides agree with TRBD2. V trimming: 0 bases; J trimming: 1 base; junction bases outside the gene matches: 1. CDR1 is SGHKS, CDR2 YYEKEE, per germline (reference sequence). The CDR3 is made up of 14 amino acids. DNA of the CDR3: TGTGCCAGCAGCTTGGGACTAGCTTCCTACGAGCAGTACGTC. It yields the protein CASSLGLASYEQYV.

V and J are TRBV19 and TRBJ2-2; 8 positions agree with TRBD2. The length of the CDR3 is 14 residues. V shed 4 bases and J 6 bases; nucleotides not matched to a gene: 4. CDR1 is LNHDA and CDR2 is SQIVND in the germline V gene (reference sequence). CDR3 loop: CASSSGGTPGELFF. The CDR3 DNA is TGTGCCAGTAGTAGCGGGGGGACCCCCGGGGAGCTGTTTTTT.

V gene TRBV9 combines with J gene TRBJ1-1; 10 bases agree with TRBD1. Germline CDR1 SGDLS, CDR2 YYNGEE. V gave up 0 bases and J gave up 1 base; unmatched junction bases: 0. The length of the CDR3 is 15 residues. The CDR3 nucleotides are TGTGCCAGCAGCGTAGGACAGGGGGCGAACACTGAAGCTTTCTTT. This gives the protein CASSVGQGANTEAFF.

This clone was seen a few times. The CDR3 is CAGQGNYGYTF. CDR3 bases: TGTGCCGGGCAGGGCAACTATGGCTACACCTTC. The chain combines TRBV5-4 with TRBJ1-2; D is possibly TRBD1 (5 bases). CDR1 is SGHNT, CDR2 YYREEE, per germline (reference sequence). The CDR3 is 11 residues long. Trimming shortened V by 10 bases and J by 2 bases, and 9 bases separated the two germline ends.

The J gene is TRBJ2-3, the V gene TRBV19; 11 bases match TRBD1. CDR1 LNHDA and CDR2 SQIVND come from the germline V gene (reference sequence). The CDR3 runs to 17 residues. With 5 bases clipped from V and 4 bases from J, the junction kept 11 bases outside the gene matches. In nucleotides, the CDR3 is TGTGCCAGTAGTGCTTACCGGACAGGGGGCAAGGCAGATACGCAGTATTTT. Translating it yields CASSAYRTGGKADTQYF.

There are a few counts of this clone. This chain joins TRBV4-2 and TRBJ2-7; a possible D gene is TRBD2 (5 bases). Trimming stripped 0 bases from V and 7 bases from J, with 7 bases between. Germline V gives CDR1 LGHNA, CDR2 YNFKEQ. There are 12 residues in the CDR3. CDR3 coding DNA: TGTGCCAGCAGCCAAGATCGGAGGGAGCAGTACTTC. This codes for CASSQDRREQYF.

This clone showed up just a few times. The chain uses TRBV4-2 and TRBJ2-5; maybe TRBD2 (6 bases). Germline values: CDR1 LGHNA, CDR2 YNFKEQ. The ends were cut back, 3 bases at V and 2 bases at J, with 10 bases in the middle. This CDR3 contains 14 residues. The CDR3 loop reads CASSQRGAQETQYF. CDR3 sequence (DNA): TGTGCCAGCAGCCAGCGGGGAGCTCAAGAGACCCAGTACTTC.